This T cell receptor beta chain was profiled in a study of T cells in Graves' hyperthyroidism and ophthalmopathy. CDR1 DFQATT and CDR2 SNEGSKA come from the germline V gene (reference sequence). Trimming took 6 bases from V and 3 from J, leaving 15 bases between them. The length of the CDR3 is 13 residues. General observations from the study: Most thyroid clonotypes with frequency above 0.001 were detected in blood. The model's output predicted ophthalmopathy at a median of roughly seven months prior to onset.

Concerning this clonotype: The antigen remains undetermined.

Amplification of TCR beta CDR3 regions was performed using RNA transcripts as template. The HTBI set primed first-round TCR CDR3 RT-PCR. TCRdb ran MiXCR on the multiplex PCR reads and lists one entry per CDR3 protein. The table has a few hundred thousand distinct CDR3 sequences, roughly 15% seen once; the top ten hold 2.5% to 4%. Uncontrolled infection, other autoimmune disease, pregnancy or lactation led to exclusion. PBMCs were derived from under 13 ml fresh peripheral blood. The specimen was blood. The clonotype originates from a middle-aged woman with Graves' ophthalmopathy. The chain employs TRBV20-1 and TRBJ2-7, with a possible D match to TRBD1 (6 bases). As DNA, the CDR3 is TGCAGTGCACACGTTCGGGACAACTACGAGCAGTACTTC. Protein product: CSAHVRDNYEQYF.